This TCR beta chain was retrieved from a study of blood T cell repertoires in COVID-19. Study overall: Sample material is recorded as cDNA or gDNA derived from T cells, B-cell-depleted T cells, or PBMCs.

Germline V gene sequence: CDR1 MDHEN, CDR2 SYDVKM. The junction had 13 bases not matched to a gene; V was cut back by 6 bases and J by 2 bases. The CDR3 has 17 residues. Generated by immunoSEQ multiplex PCR, the TCRdb table keeps only in-frame clones and is missing some. The data contain more than 150,000 clones, about 80% of them singletons. The sequenced sample was peripheral blood. The V and J genes are TRBV28 and TRBJ2-7, with 10 bases fitting TRBD2. The clonotype was recovered from a man in his fifties or sixties with acute or convalescent COVID-19. CDR3 in DNA: TGTGCCAGCAGCCGGTTGCTAGCGGGGGCCTTTACCTACGAGCAGTACTTC. Amino acids: CASSRLLAGAFTYEQYF.